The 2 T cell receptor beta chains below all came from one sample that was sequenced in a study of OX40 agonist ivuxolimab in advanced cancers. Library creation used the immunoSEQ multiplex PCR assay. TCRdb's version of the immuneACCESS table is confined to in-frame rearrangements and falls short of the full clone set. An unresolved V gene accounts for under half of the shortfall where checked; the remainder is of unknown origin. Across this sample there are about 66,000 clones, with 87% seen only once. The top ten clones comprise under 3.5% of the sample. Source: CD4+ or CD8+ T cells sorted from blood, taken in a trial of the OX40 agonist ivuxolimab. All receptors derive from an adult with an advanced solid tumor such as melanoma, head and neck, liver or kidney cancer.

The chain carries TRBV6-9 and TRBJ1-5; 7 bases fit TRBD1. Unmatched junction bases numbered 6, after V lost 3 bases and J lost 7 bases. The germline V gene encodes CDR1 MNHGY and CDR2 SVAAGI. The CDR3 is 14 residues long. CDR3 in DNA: TGTGCCAGCAGTTACCCGCAGGGGGGGCAGCCCCAGCATTTT. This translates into CASSYPQGGQPQHF.

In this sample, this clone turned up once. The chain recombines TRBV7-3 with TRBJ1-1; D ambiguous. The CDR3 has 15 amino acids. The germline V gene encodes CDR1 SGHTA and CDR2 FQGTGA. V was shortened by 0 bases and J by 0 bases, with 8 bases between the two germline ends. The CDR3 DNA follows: TGTGCCAGCAGCTTAACAGGTGTCATGAACACTGAAGCTTTCTTT. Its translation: CASSLTGVMNTEAFF. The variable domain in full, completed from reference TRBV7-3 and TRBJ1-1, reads GAGVSQTPSNKVTEKGKYVELRCDPISGHTALYWYRQSLGQGPEFLIYFQGTGAADDSGLPNDRFFAVRPEGSVSTLKIQRTERGDSAVYLCASSLTGVMNTEAFFGQGTRLTVV.